The 21 T cell receptor beta chains given below trace back to one sample, sequenced in a study of blood T cell repertoires in COVID-19. Produced via immunoSEQ multiplex PCR; TCRdb's table is partial and in-frame only. The repertoire has just under 350,000 clones, around 82% of them found once; the top ten carry 2.5% to 3%. The sequencing sample was made of peripheral blood. The receptors stem from a man under 40 with active or convalescent COVID-19.

CDR3 nucleotides: TGCAGTGCTAGTAGGTCGAGCGGGGGCTCCTTCTCCTACGAGCAGTACTTC. Encoded protein: CSASRSSGGSFSYEQYF. The V call is TRBV20-1, the J call TRBJ2-7, with 8 nucleotides matching TRBD2. The CDR3 consists of 17 residues. Trimming cost V 3 bases and J 0 bases; bases outside gene matches: 13. The V gene's germline CDR1 is DFQATT and CDR2 SNEGSKA (reference sequence).

The rearrangement links TRBV7-2 to TRBJ1-1, with a tentative D call TRBD1 (5 bases). CDR1 SGHTA and CDR2 FQGNSA come from the germline V gene. The CDR3 runs to 14 residues. V lost 4 bases and J lost 0, with 9 bases in between. Here the CDR3 DNA reads TGTGCCAGCAGCTCCGGACACTTGAACACTGAAGCTTTCTTT. The encoded protein is CASSSGHLNTEAFF.

The rearrangement joins TRBV7-2 to TRBJ2-1; TRBD2 matches at 8 bases. The CDR3 has 15 amino acids. From germline, CDR1 is SGHTA and CDR2 FQGNSA. The J segment lost 0 bases and the V segment lost 5 bases, leaving 3 bases of the junction unmatched. CDR3 nucleotide sequence: TGTGCCAGCAGCGCCCGGGGGGGCTCCTACAATGAGCAGTTCTTC. Translation: CASSARGGSYNEQFF.

This clone was counted a few times. This rearrangement joins TRBV28 to TRBJ2-7; 11 bases are shared with TRBD1. The ends lost 6 bases at V and 2 bases at J; junction bases unmatched: 3. This CDR3 contains 14 residues. Germline-derived CDR1 and CDR2 are MDHEN and SYDVKM. The CDR3 coding sequence is TGTGCCAGCAGGGGACAGGGGGATACCTACGAGCAGTACTTC. Protein sequence: CASRGQGDTYEQYF.

The table lists this clone with a count of one. J is TRBJ2-1 and V is TRBV6-2 or TRBV6-3; D not certain. The CDR3 length is 16 residues. CDR1 is MNHEY, CDR2 SVGEGT, per germline. Trimming removed 4 bases at V and 0 bases at J, with 13 bases between. This CDR3 reads CASSSTDPVSYNEQFF. The CDR3 coding sequence is TGTGCCAGCAGTTCCACAGATCCCGTCTCCTACAATGAGCAGTTCTTC.

V usage is TRBV19 and J usage is TRBJ1-1; D remains ambiguous. The CDR3 spans 14 residues. V gave up 10 bases and J gave up 2 bases, with 17 bases separating them. Germline loops: CDR1 LNHDA, CDR2 SQIVND (reference sequence). For the CDR3, the DNA is TGTGCCACTCAGACACAATCCATAAACACTGAAGCTTTCTTT. Amino acids: CATQTQSINTEAFF.

This chain uses TRBV28 with TRBJ1-2; possibly TRBD1 for D (6 bases). The length of the CDR3 is 15 residues. Per the germline V gene, CDR1 is MDHEN and CDR2 is SYDVKM. V lost 5 bases to trimming and J lost 8 bases, with 21 bases between them. Written as DNA, the CDR3 is TGTGCCAGCAGTGCCCAAAAGGCAGGGGTCGTAGGCTACACCTTC. Translation gives CASSAQKAGVVGYTF.

The chain has TRBV7-2 and TRBJ2-2; D is possibly TRBD1 (6 bases). V was clipped by 5 bases and J by 2 bases, with 9 bases between them. CDR1 and CDR2 (germline): SGHTA, FQGNSA. There are 14 residues in the CDR3. CDR3 residues: CASSRDINTGELFF. In DNA form, the CDR3 reads TGTGCCAGCAGCAGGGACATTAACACCGGGGAGCTGTTTTTT.

The chain employs TRBV7-9 and TRBJ2-1; D is uncertain. This CDR3 is 9 amino acids long. Germline V gene sequence: CDR1 SEHNR, CDR2 FQNEAQ (reference sequence). Trimming removed 7 bases at V and 10 bases at J, with 5 bases between. The CDR3 nucleotides are TGTGCCAGCATAGCCGAGCAGTTCTTC. Translating it yields CASIAEQFF.

V is TRBV4-3 and J is TRBJ1-2; D remains unclear. Trimming removed 0 bases from V and 4 bases from J, with 12 bases in between. The V gene's germline CDR1 is LGHNA and CDR2 YSLEER. This CDR3 spans 15 amino acids. CDR3 nucleotides: TGCGCCAGCAGCCAAGATCTGACTGGTAGCTATGGCTACACCTTC. This gives the protein CASSQDLTGSYGYTF.

This clone showed up just once. This chain connects TRBV9 to TRBJ1-1; TRBD1 aligns across 8 bases. V trimming: 4 bases; J trimming: 1 base; junction bases outside the gene matches: 6. Looked up from germline, CDR1 is SGDLS and CDR2 is YYNGEE. The CDR3 totals 15 residues. The CDR3 reads CASSYSGTGNTEAFF. The CDR3 DNA reads TGTGCCAGCAGCTACTCCGGGACAGGGAACACTGAAGCTTTCTTT.

V usage is TRBV5-1 and J usage is TRBJ2-3; weak D call: TRBD2 (6 bases). The CDR3 runs 15 residues. V dropped 0 bases and J dropped 5 bases, with 13 bases sitting between them. Germline CDR1 and CDR2: SGHRS and YFSETQ. The CDR3 loop reads CASSLGGVGGDTQYF. The CDR3 nucleotides are TGCGCCAGCAGCTTGGGCGGGGTGGGTGGAGATACGCAGTATTTT. Variable domain in full (rest from reference TRBV5-1 and TRBJ2-3): KAGVTQTPRYLIKTRGQQVTLSCSPISGHRSVSWYQQTPGQGLQFLFEYFSETQRNKGNFPGRFSGRQFSNSRSEMNVSTLELGDSALYLCASSLGGVGGDTQYFGPGTRLTVL.

This clone turned up a few times. The V and J genes are TRBV2 and TRBJ1-6; unclear D gene. Trimming took 5 bases from V and 0 from J, leaving 11 bases between them. This CDR3 has 16 residues. CDR1 SNHLY and CDR2 FYNNEI come from the germline V gene. CDR3 bases: TGTGCCAGCAGTTTCACCGCTAGCTCCTATAATTCACCCCTCCACTTT. It is translated as CASSFTASSYNSPLHF.

This clone is a singleton in its sample. The chain couples TRBV4-2 to TRBJ1-5, with D perhaps matching TRBD1 (5 bases). Germline-derived CDR1 and CDR2 are LGHNA and YNFKEQ. Trimming pared 0 bases from V and 5 bases from J, leaving 11 bases between. There are 15 residues in the CDR3. The CDR3 is CASSQEVGGDQPQHF. CDR3 coding DNA: TGTGCCAGCAGCCAAGAGGTCGGGGGTGATCAGCCCCAGCATTTT.

This clone showed up just a few times. Distinct nucleotide sequences in the sample also encode this CDR3. This sequence joins TRBV9 and TRBJ2-3; D is perhaps TRBD2 (6 bases). The germline CDR1 and CDR2 sequences are SGDLS and YYNGEE. The CDR3 has 15 residues. Trimming shortened V by 0 bases and J by 3 bases, and 11 bases separated the two germline ends. The DNA for the CDR3 is TGTGCCAGCAGCGTAGCTGGCCGGGAGACAGATACGCAGTATTTT. Translation: CASSVAGRETDTQYF. The full variable domain, in which reference TRBV9 and TRBJ2-3 provide the parts outside the CDR3, is DSGVTQTPKHLITATGQRVTLRCSPRSGDLSVYWYQQSLDQGLQFLIQYYNGEERAKGNILERFSAQQFPDLHSELNLSSLELGDSALYFCASSVAGRETDTQYFGPGTRLTVL.

The chain carries TRBV18 and TRBJ1-1; D may be TRBD1 (6 bases). The CDR3 runs to 15 residues. Trimming left V 0 bases short and J 0 bases short, with 8 bases between. Germline-derived CDR1 and CDR2 are KGHSH and LQKENI. CDR3 nucleotide sequence: TGTGCCAGCTCACCACCGGGGGCCATGAACACTGAAGCTTTCTTT. Its protein product is CASSPPGAMNTEAFF.

The rearrangement links TRBV25-1 to TRBJ2-1; TRBD2 might be the D (6 bases). Trimming took off 4 bases at V and 7 bases at J, with 14 bases between the two ends. Germline CDR1 reads MGHDK; CDR2 reads SYGVNS. The CDR3 sequence is 14 residues long. CDR3 loop: CASSGRTAGNEQFF. In DNA form, the CDR3 reads TGTGCCAGCAGTGGGAGGACTGCGGGAAATGAGCAGTTCTTC.

This clone was recorded once. Other DNA sequences in the same sample also yield this CDR3. CDR3 bases: TGCAGCGTTTTAAGCACAGATACGCAGTATTTT. It is translated as CSVLSTDTQYF. The chain combines TRBV29-1 with TRBJ2-3; no definite D call. This CDR3 region has 11 residues. Germline CDR1 is SQVTM and CDR2 is ANQGSEA. V was cut by 5 bases and J by 0 bases, with 3 bases left in between.

This sequence joins TRBV5-4 and TRBJ2-7; 8 bases map to TRBD1. The CDR3 is 13 residues long. J was trimmed by 5 bases and V by 5 bases; bases with no gene match: 6. The germline V gene has CDR1 SGHNT and CDR2 YYREEE (reference sequence). The CDR3 reads CASSKDRANEQYF. Here the CDR3 DNA reads TGTGCCAGCAGTAAGGACAGGGCAAACGAGCAGTACTTC.

A word on this clone: One end of the junction does not line up with germline, which may come from a read error. This chain connects TRBV28 to TRBJ2-2; TRBD1 matches 8 bases. This CDR3 is built from 15 residues. The germline V gene encodes CDR1 MDHEN and CDR2 SYDVKM. The CDR3 region is CVSSLDRANTGELFF. In DNA form, the CDR3 reads TGTGTCAGCAGTTTGGACAGGGCGAACACCGGGGAGCTGTTTTTT.

This chain links TRBV3-1 (or the pseudogene TRBV3-2) with TRBJ2-2; D is ambiguous. Germline lookup yields CDR1 LGHDT and CDR2 YNNKEL (reference sequence). V was pared by 3 bases and J by 6 bases, with 5 bases between. This CDR3 contains 12 residues. This CDR3 is CASSHRSGELFF. The CDR3 region has the DNA TGTGCCAGCAGCCACCGGTCCGGGGAGCTGTTTTTT.